Shown below are 12 T cell receptor beta chains from a single sample sequenced in a study of shared clonotypes between healthy human individuals. The data were produced by immunoSEQ multiplex PCR, yet TCRdb's version contains in-frame clones alone and is incomplete. The sample contains about 470,000 clones, around 75% of which appear only once. Sample: PBMCs. These receptors came from a woman aged 40 to 50 in good health. Some clones in this sample may be carry-over from other donors' samples.

The V gene is TRBV4-1, the J gene TRBJ1-3; D may be TRBD1 (5 bases). The CDR3 is 15 amino acids. Germline CDR1 and CDR2: MGHRA and YSYEKL. V was pared by 4 bases and J by 0 bases, with 10 bases between. CDR3: CASSRMGLSGNTIYF. The CDR3 DNA reads TGCGCCAGCAGCCGTATGGGACTCTCTGGAAACACCATATATTTT.

This sequence joins TRBV6-6 and TRBJ2-7, with D unclear. Trimming shortened V by 2 bases and J by 5 bases, and 16 bases separated the two germline ends. The CDR3 is 15 amino acids. The germline CDR1 and CDR2 sequences are MNHNY and SVGAGI (reference sequence). DNA for the CDR3: TGTGCCAGCAGTTACCCGGTGGGCACCACCGACGAGCAGTACTTC. Encoded protein: CASSYPVGTTDEQYF.

V usage is TRBV6-1 and J usage is TRBJ2-7, with D perhaps TRBD1 (6 bases). The CDR3 sequence is 14 residues long. V shed 6 bases and J shed 0 bases, with 12 bases lying between them. The germline V gene has CDR1 MNHNS and CDR2 SASEGT. The CDR3 region has the DNA TGTGCCAGCAGGCGTAGACAGGACTCCTACGAGCAGTACTTC. Encoded protein: CASRRRQDSYEQYF.

The gene calls are TRBV28 and TRBJ2-5, with no clear D. The length of the CDR3 is 16 residues. V gave up 2 bases and J gave up 2 bases, with 15 bases separating them. Looked up from germline, CDR1 is MDHEN and CDR2 is SYDVKM. The CDR3 is CASSLGHSLTQETQYF. In DNA, the CDR3 is TGTGCCAGCAGTTTAGGTCATTCTCTCACACAAGAGACCCAGTACTTC.

A word on this clone: Mismatch with germline at one junction end may stem from a read error. The V gene is TRBV7-7, the J gene TRBJ2-7; D is possibly TRBD1 (6 bases). Germline CDR1 SSHAT, CDR2 FNYEAQ (reference sequence). There are 17 residues in the CDR3. This chain's CDR3 is CASSLADRPQREYEQYF. CDR3 nucleotide sequence: TGTGCTAGCAGCTTAGCAGACAGGCCCCAAAGGGAATACGAGCAGTACTTC.

The chain couples TRBV5-6 to TRBJ2-3; 12 nucleotides line up with TRBD2. In germline, CDR1 is SGHDT, CDR2 YYEEEE. V lost 0 bases, J lost 5 bases, and 10 bases stayed unmatched. The CDR3 extends over 18 amino acids. Written as DNA, the CDR3 is TGTGCCAGCAGCTTGGTTCTAGCGGGAGGGCCTTTCGGAGATACGCAGTATTTT. The encoded protein is CASSLVLAGGPFGDTQYF.

The V call is TRBV12-5, the J call TRBJ2-3; 10 nucleotides align to TRBD2. J was trimmed by 0 bases and V by 2 bases; bases with no gene match: 2. This CDR3 has 16 residues. The germline CDR1 and CDR2 sequences are LGHNT and FRNRAP. The CDR3 DNA reads TGTGCTAGTGGTTTGATGGGACTAGCGAGCACAGATACGCAGTATTTT. This codes for CASGLMGLASTDTQYF.

The chain recombines TRBV5-5 with TRBJ2-7; 12 nucleotides align to TRBD1. Germline CDR1 reads SGHKS; CDR2 reads YYEKEE (reference sequence). The CDR3 loop spans 14 amino acids. Trimming removed 5 bases from V and 5 bases from J; junction bases left unmatched: 5. In nucleotides, the CDR3 is TGTGCCAGCAGGAGGGACAGGGGGCGGAACGAGCAGTACTTC. The encoded protein is CASRRDRGRNEQYF.

The gene calls are TRBV2 and TRBJ1-6; D uncertain. The CDR3 spans 13 residues. Germline assignment: CDR1 SNHLY and CDR2 FYNNEI. V lost 6 bases and J lost 8, with 11 bases in between. This chain's CDR3 is CASRTYKDSPLHF. In nucleotides, the CDR3 is TGTGCCAGCAGGACTTATAAAGATTCACCCCTCCACTTT.

The chain links TRBV5-6 to TRBJ2-5, with D unresolved. The CDR3 loop spans 11 amino acids. Trimming took off 3 bases at V and 4 bases at J, with 4 bases between the two ends. Germline-derived CDR1 and CDR2 are SGHDT and YYEEEE. DNA of the CDR3: TGTGCCAGCAGCTACTCAGAGACCCAGTACTTC. Protein: CASSYSETQYF.

V usage is TRBV5-3 and J usage is TRBJ2-5, with D possibly TRBD1 on 6 matching bases. TRBV5-3 is marked as an open reading frame, function uncertain. The CDR3 sequence is 13 residues long. The V end lost 1 base, the J end lost 5 bases, and 9 bases lay between the germline ends. The CDR3 region is CARSLRGLETQYF. Written as DNA, the CDR3 is TGTGCCAGAAGCTTGAGGGGGTTGGAGACCCAGTACTTC.

J is TRBJ2-2 and V is TRBV6-1; 7 bases line up with TRBD1. The CDR3 is 16 residues long. The germline V gene encodes CDR1 MNHNS and CDR2 SASEGT. The ends lost 3 bases at V and 0 bases at J; junction bases unmatched: 4. CDR3 nucleotide sequence: TGTGCCAGCAGTGAGGCCGGGACAGCGAACACCGGGGAGCTGTTTTTT. Translation: CASSEAGTANTGELFF.